This TCR beta chain was recovered during a study of T cells expressing NK-cell markers. TCRdb reprocessed the 5' RACE reads; each CDR3 protein has one entry and no DNA is given. The sample features some 140,000 distinct CDR3 sequences, with 37% in its top ten. The origin of this receptor is a woman in her forties or fifties in good health. Input material: blood T cells: a sorted CD56 or NKG2C T cell subset, CD4+ or CD8+ T cells, or bulk PBMC T cells (not recorded which).

Here the CDR3 reads CSVRLAGDIWATDTQYF. V is TRBV20-1 and J is TRBJ2-3; the D gene TCRdb calls, TRBD2, cannot be checked with no DNA. CDR1 is DFQATT, CDR2 SNEGSKA, per germline (reference sequence). The CDR3 spans 17 residues.